One sample yielded the 13 T cell receptor beta chains listed below, sequenced in a study of T cell responses to AZD1222 COVID-19 vaccine. Repertoires were generated with immunoSEQ multiplex PCR, while TCRdb's copy carries only in-frame clones and drops some. This sample has some 130,000 clones, with 75% to 90% found just once. Specimen: peripheral blood, collected on day 0 of AZD1222 vaccination. Receptors originate from an adult in good health.

J is TRBJ1-4 and V is TRBV11-2; D might be TRBD1 (6 bases). There are 15 residues in the CDR3. Germline CDR1 is SGHAT and CDR2 is FQNNGV. Trimming removed 6 bases at V and 1 base at J, with 12 bases between. The chain's CDR3 is CASSHYRETNEKLFF. DNA for the CDR3: TGTGCCAGCAGTCACTACAGGGAAACTAATGAAAAACTGTTTTTT.

In its sample, this clone was seen once. This rearrangement joins TRBV4-1 to TRBJ2-7; D call uncertain. The CDR3 runs 16 residues. Per germline, CDR1 MGHRA and CDR2 YSYEKL. Trimming cost V 2 bases and J 0 bases, with 14 bases left between them. The CDR3 here is CASSQFNSITSYEQYF. The CDR3 bases are TGCGCCAGCAGCCAATTTAACAGCATCACCTCCTACGAGCAGTACTTC.

This clone has just one count. The V gene is TRBV7-3, the J gene TRBJ1-1, with a possible D match to TRBD1 (5 bases). There are 14 residues in the CDR3. Trimming removed 5 bases at V and 4 bases at J, with 14 bases between. CDR1 and CDR2 (germline): SGHTA, FQGTGA. The CDR3 region has the DNA TGTGCCAGCAGCCCCCAAGGGGTAGGCACTGAAGCTTTCTTT. This encodes CASSPQGVGTEAFF.

The chain couples TRBV7-8 to TRBJ1-5; 8 positions match TRBD1. Germline-derived CDR1 and CDR2 are SGHVS and FQNEAQ. V shed 3 bases, J shed 6 bases, and the junction held 1 base outside the gene matches. This CDR3 contains 13 residues. DNA of the CDR3: TGTGCCAGCAGCTTTGACAGGGGTCAGCCCCAGCATTTT. Amino acids: CASSFDRGQPQHF.

This clone was counted a single time. The V gene is TRBV10-3, the J gene TRBJ2-7; tentatively, D is TRBD1 (6 bases). Germline V lookup: CDR1 ENHRY, CDR2 SYGVKD. CDR3 length: 17 residues. Trimming pared 7 bases from V and 5 bases from J, leaving 27 bases between. The CDR3: CAIMSDYSRDNHHEQYF. The CDR3 DNA is TGTGCCATCATGTCTGACTACAGTAGGGACAATCACCACGAGCAGTACTTC.

The rearrangement uses TRBV28 and TRBJ2-5; 8 nucleotides agree with TRBD1. After removal of 6 bases from V and 5 bases from J, the junction contained 5 bases not matched to a gene. Germline loops: CDR1 MDHEN, CDR2 SYDVKM. This CDR3 region has 13 residues. The DNA of the CDR3 is TGTGCCAGCAGCAGGACAGGGCGGGAGACCCAGTACTTC. This translates into CASSRTGRETQYF.

The chain uses TRBV7-8 and TRBJ2-4; 8 positions agree with TRBD2. Germline CDR1 reads SGHVS; CDR2 reads FQNEAQ. V trimming: 3 bases; J trimming: 1 base; junction bases outside the gene matches: 5. The CDR3 extends over 16 amino acids. The chain's CDR3 is CASSFPPGGAKNIQYF. CDR3 nucleotides: TGTGCCAGCAGCTTCCCCCCGGGGGGGGCCAAAAACATTCAGTACTTC.

This clone has only one observation. V is TRBV7-2 and J is TRBJ1-5; no clear D. This CDR3 is 15 amino acids long. Deletions cut 1 base from V and 0 bases from J, with 7 bases between. CDR1 and CDR2 from the germline V gene are SGHTA and FQGNSA. CDR3 loop: CASSLDNYSNQPQHF. The CDR3 coding sequence is TGTGCCAGCAGCTTAGACAATTATAGCAATCAGCCCCAGCATTTT.

J is TRBJ1-4 and V is TRBV18, with D uncertain. This CDR3 has 14 residues. The V gene's germline CDR1 is KGHSH and CDR2 LQKENI. Trimming left V 3 bases short and J 4 bases short, with 9 bases between. The CDR3 here is CASSPGTRNEKLFF. DNA of the CDR3: TGTGCCAGCTCACCGGGAACCCGTAATGAAAAACTGTTTTTT.

The chain combines TRBV7-9 with TRBJ2-1, with 7 bases identical to TRBD1. The CDR3 has 15 residues. Germline lookup yields CDR1 SEHNR and CDR2 FQNEAQ (reference sequence). After removal of 5 bases from V and 3 bases from J, the junction contained 7 bases not matched to a gene. The CDR3 DNA is TGTGCCAGCAGCAGCCGGGACAGAAACTACAATGAGCAGTTCTTC. This encodes CASSSRDRNYNEQFF.

The rearrangement joins TRBV7-9 to TRBJ1-2; D may be TRBD1 (5 bases). Trimming cost V 1 base and J 0 bases, with 12 bases left between them. The CDR3 is 16 residues long. Germline V gives CDR1 SEHNR, CDR2 FQNEAQ (reference sequence). The CDR3 sequence: CASSLELQGTNYGYTF. The CDR3 DNA sequence: TGTGCCAGCAGCTTAGAGCTGCAGGGCACTAACTATGGCTACACCTTC.

The gene calls are TRBV4-3 and TRBJ2-3, with 13 bases aligning to TRBD2. V lost 1 base to trimming and J lost 6 bases; unmatched junction nucleotides: 4. Germline CDR1 is LGHNA and CDR2 is YSLEER. This CDR3 has 16 amino acids. CDR3 region: CASSQATSGGRDTQYF. The CDR3 nucleotides are TGCGCCAGCAGCCAAGCGACTAGCGGGGGGCGGGATACGCAGTATTTT.

The chain employs TRBV6-5 and TRBJ1-6; 7 bases are a match to TRBD1. CDR1 is MNHEY and CDR2 is SVGAGI in the germline V gene. The V gene end was trimmed by 4 bases and the J gene end by 10 bases; junction bases not matched to a gene: 13. CDR3 length: 16 amino acids. The CDR3 protein is CASSFRETGLDSPLHF. The CDR3 DNA sequence: TGTGCCAGCAGTTTCCGCGAGACAGGGTTGGACTCACCCCTCCACTTT.